One sample yielded the 20 T cell receptor beta chains listed below, sequenced in a study of shared clonotypes between healthy human individuals (dated by TCRdb to 2020 to 2021). Library preparation was by the immunoSEQ multiplex PCR assay. The clones in this table, taken by TCRdb from immuneACCESS, are in-frame only. Not every clone is retained; where verified, under half of the shortfall comes from an unresolved V gene, and the cause of the rest is unknown. This sample holds roughly 320,000 clones; 87% were observed only once. Jointly, the top ten make up about 16% of the sample. Specimen: memory CD8+ T cells sorted from blood. Explained via the paper, the cell subset or site label denotes: CD45RO+ cells pooled with CCR7-negative TemRA cells. These receptors were collected from a man aged 18 to 30 in good health.

The chain combines TRBV5-1 with TRBJ2-5, with TRBD2 identical over 8 bases. CDR1 and CDR2 (germline): SGHRS, YFSETQ. Trimming took 1 base from V and 5 from J; bases not matched to a gene: 7. The CDR3 loop spans 15 amino acids. The CDR3 sequence is CASSLHRGGSETQYF. The CDR3 nucleotides read TGCGCCAGCAGCTTGCACCGGGGGGGCAGTGAGACCCAGTACTTC.

J is TRBJ1-1 and V is TRBV7-6, with D maybe TRBD1 (6 bases). Germline CDR1 is SGHVS and CDR2 is FNYEAQ. The CDR3 loop spans 14 amino acids. V gave up 5 bases and J gave up 0 bases, with 10 bases separating them. The CDR3 DNA is TGTGCCAGCAGCAGGGGGGGACTGAACACTGAAGCTTTCTTT. Encoded protein: CASSRGGLNTEAFF. The full variable domain, in which reference TRBV7-6 and TRBJ1-1 provide the parts outside the CDR3, is GAGVSQSPRYKVTKRGQDVALRCDPISGHVSLYWYRQALGQGPEFLTYFNYEAQQDKSGLPNDRFSAERPEGSISTLTIQRTEQRDSAMYRCASSRGGLNTEAFFGQGTRLTVV.

V is TRBV7-9 and J is TRBJ2-1; TRBD1 matches at 7 bases. Trimming cost V 4 bases and J 8 bases; bases outside gene matches: 11. The germline CDR1 and CDR2 sequences are SEHNR and FQNEAQ (reference sequence). The CDR3 spans 15 residues. The CDR3 sequence is CASSSVPYRGYEQFF. CDR3 DNA sequence: TGTGCCAGCAGCTCCGTCCCCTACAGGGGATATGAGCAGTTCTTC.

This clone is a singleton in its sample. The rearrangement joins TRBV10-3 to TRBJ1-1, with a weak D call TRBD1 (5 bases). V shed 8 bases and J shed 0 bases, with 10 bases lying between them. Germline CDR1 reads ENHRY; CDR2 reads SYGVKD. The length of the CDR3 is 13 residues. The CDR3 bases are TGTGCCATCGGTGGGACCGTGAACACTGAAGCTTTCTTT. Translating it yields CAIGGTVNTEAFF.

This chain uses TRBV9 with TRBJ2-7; 11 bases match TRBD2. The germline gives CDR1 SGDLS, CDR2 YYNGEE. The CDR3 runs to 16 residues. Trimming took 4 bases from V and 3 from J; bases not matched to a gene: 9. CDR3 DNA sequence: TGTGCCAGCAGCCCTGATGGGACTAGCGGTTACTACGAGCAGTACTTC. Translating gives CASSPDGTSGYYEQYF. The full variable domain, in which reference TRBV9 and TRBJ2-7 provide the parts outside the CDR3, is DSGVTQTPKHLITATGQRVTLRCSPRSGDLSVYWYQQSLDQGLQFLIQYYNGEERAKGNILERFSAQQFPDLHSELNLSSLELGDSALYFCASSPDGTSGYYEQYFGPGTRLTVT.

This chain links TRBV6-5 with TRBJ2-7, with 10 bases that match TRBD1. Germline assignment: CDR1 MNHEY and CDR2 SVGAGI. CDR3 length equals 13 residues. V gave up 5 bases and J gave up 4 bases; unmatched junction bases: 2. The DNA of the CDR3 is TGTGCCAGCAGTGGGACAGGGGTGTACGAGCAGTACTTC. Translating it yields CASSGTGVYEQYF.

The V gene is TRBV7-6, the J gene TRBJ2-1; possibly TRBD2 for D (5 bases). The CDR3 totals 13 residues. Germline values: CDR1 SGHVS, CDR2 FNYEAQ. V was clipped by 1 base and J by 6 bases, with 7 bases between them. The CDR3 bases are TGTGCCAGCAGCTTAGGACTAATCAATGAGCAGTTCTTC. Amino acids: CASSLGLINEQFF.

This rearrangement joins TRBV6-5 to TRBJ2-7; no reliable D call. The ends were cut back, 0 bases at V and 3 bases at J, with 9 bases in the middle. Germline V gives CDR1 MNHEY, CDR2 SVGAGI. This CDR3 region has 14 residues. CDR3 region: CASSYSHSVYEQYF. CDR3 DNA sequence: TGTGCCAGCAGTTACTCGCATTCAGTCTACGAGCAGTACTTC.

This chain joins TRBV27 and TRBJ2-1, with 11 bases identical to TRBD2. This CDR3 comprises 15 residues. Germline V gene data show CDR1 as MNHEY and CDR2 as SMNVEV (reference sequence). The trim removed 6 bases at V and 8 bases at J, leaving 9 bases unmatched. In nucleotides, the CDR3 is TGTGCCAGCAGACCTCTAGCGGGAGGACAGGATGAGCAGTTCTTC. Protein product: CASRPLAGGQDEQFF.

This clone came up once. The V and J genes are TRBV9 and TRBJ2-2; D gene uncertain. The CDR3 sequence is 16 residues long. Trimming removed 3 bases from V and 6 bases from J, with 18 bases in between. Germline V gene sequence: CDR1 SGDLS, CDR2 YYNGEE. CDR3 sequence reads: CASSDPRQGSPGELFF. The CDR3 nucleotides read TGTGCCAGCAGCGACCCCCGACAAGGAAGTCCCGGGGAGCTGTTTTTT. The full variable domain, rest sourced from reference TRBV9 and TRBJ2-2, is DSGVTQTPKHLITATGQRVTLRCSPRSGDLSVYWYQQSLDQGLQFLIQYYNGEERAKGNILERFSAQQFPDLHSELNLSSLELGDSALYFCASSDPRQGSPGELFFGEGSRLTVL.

The rearrangement uses TRBV5-6 and TRBJ2-1; 13 bases fit TRBD2. V was clipped by 1 base and J by 10 bases; unmatched bases: 5. The CDR3 loop spans 15 amino acids. The germline V gene encodes CDR1 SGHDT and CDR2 YYEEEE. The CDR3 DNA reads TGTGCCAGCAGCTTGTTACTAGCGGGAGGGACCGAGCAGTTCTTC. This translates into CASSLLLAGGTEQFF.

V is TRBV5-1 and J is TRBJ2-7, with 12 bases identical to TRBD1. Germline V gives CDR1 SGHRS, CDR2 YFSETQ. This CDR3 comprises 17 residues. Trimming removed 0 bases from V and 4 bases from J; junction bases left unmatched: 8. The CDR3 sequence is CASSLDFRDRGLYEQYF. The CDR3 nucleotides are TGCGCCAGCAGCTTGGACTTCCGGGACAGGGGGCTTTACGAGCAGTACTTC.

This rearrangement joins TRBV6-5 to TRBJ1-2; no clear D. The V end was cut by 2 bases, the J end by 4 bases, with 17 bases between. The germline V gene encodes CDR1 MNHEY and CDR2 SVGAGI. CDR3 length: 16 residues. CDR3 amino acids: CASSYDGPPSPYGYTF. Here the CDR3 DNA reads TGTGCCAGCAGTTACGACGGGCCCCCTTCCCCCTATGGCTACACCTTC.

The CDR3 coding sequence is TGTGCCAGCAGGCTACAGGGAGTATACACTGAAGCTTTCTTT. Translating it yields CASRLQGVYTEAFF. The chain links TRBV27 to TRBJ1-1; D is possibly TRBD1 (6 bases). Between the trimmed V and J ends, which lost 6 bases and 3 bases, there was a span of 14 bases. CDR1 and CDR2 (germline): MNHEY, SMNVEV (reference sequence). There are 14 residues in the CDR3.

This clone was counted only a few times. Other DNA sequences within the sample encode an identical CDR3. V is TRBV9 and J is TRBJ2-7; 8 bases line up with TRBD2. The V and J ends lost 2 bases and 3 bases, in that order; junction bases with no gene match: 7. Germline-derived CDR1 and CDR2 are SGDLS and YYNGEE. The CDR3 covers 15 residues. CDR3 residues: CASSVEAGESYEQYF. CDR3 DNA: TGTGCCAGCAGCGTCGAAGCGGGAGAAAGCTACGAGCAGTACTTC.

V usage is TRBV7-8 and J usage is TRBJ2-2, with 7 bases matching TRBD1. This CDR3 has 16 residues. Germline trimming cut 5 bases from V and 0 bases from J; bases unmatched to any gene: 6. Germline CDR1 SGHVS, CDR2 FQNEAQ. CDR3 bases: TGTGCCAGCAGCCTCTTGACAGGGACGAACACCGGGGAGCTGTTTTTT. It translates to CASSLLTGTNTGELFF.

CDR3 sequence reads: CSARGGNEQFF. For the CDR3, the DNA is TGCAGTGCTAGAGGGGGCAATGAGCAGTTCTTC. The chain recombines TRBV20-1 with TRBJ2-1; D is unresolved. Trimming removed 1 base at V and 6 bases at J, with 4 bases between. The V gene's germline CDR1 is DFQATT and CDR2 SNEGSKA (reference sequence). The CDR3 contains 11 residues.

V is TRBV5-6 and J is TRBJ2-5; D is ambiguous. With 2 bases removed from V and 3 bases from J, the gap between germline ends came to 23 bases. The CDR3 runs 18 residues. Per the germline V gene, CDR1 is SGHDT and CDR2 is YYEEEE. The CDR3 DNA reads TGTGCCAGCAGCTTCCGTGGCGCGGACCACCGGATCAAAGAGACCCAGTACTTC. Translated, it gives CASSFRGADHRIKETQYF.

The gene calls are TRBV27 and TRBJ2-7, with 11 nucleotides matching TRBD1. Germline V gene sequence: CDR1 MNHEY, CDR2 SMNVEV (reference sequence). J was trimmed by 2 bases and V by 10 bases; bases with no gene match: 25. CDR3 length: 20 amino acids. This CDR3 reads CATGILGTDRGQGWPYEQYF. The CDR3 region has the DNA TGTGCCACCGGAATTTTGGGCACGGACAGGGGGCAGGGTTGGCCCTACGAGCAGTACTTC.

The chain couples TRBV10-3 to TRBJ2-7; TRBD1 agrees at 7 bases. The CDR3 extends over 13 amino acids. V lost 4 bases to trimming and J lost 2 bases; unmatched junction nucleotides: 2. Germline V gene sequence: CDR1 ENHRY, CDR2 SYGVKD. The CDR3 bases are TGTGCCATCAGTGCGGGACAGACCTACGAGCAGTACTTC. This codes for CAISAGQTYEQYF.